This T cell receptor (beta chain) was found in a study of T-cell memory formation after mild COVID-19. MiXCR was run by TCRdb on the 5' RACE reads, yielding one entry per CDR3 protein. The sample includes tens of thousands of distinct CDR3 sequences, 16% of them seen just once. The CDR3 covers 15 residues. Germline V gene sequence: CDR1 LNHDA, CDR2 SQIVND (reference sequence). Trimming took 10 bases from V and 0 from J; bases not matched to a gene: 10. The receptor comes from an adult woman who had mild COVID-19 (a few samples of this study predate the infection). Cell type and time point are not known. Source material: PBMCs or a T cell subset sorted from them (not recorded which). The chain combines TRBV19 with TRBJ1-1; 8 nucleotides agree with TRBD1. In DNA form, the CDR3 reads TGTGCCACCGTCAGGGGGCTTCACATGAACACTGAAGCTTTCTTT. This translates into CATVRGLHMNTEAFF. Looking up the rest from reference TRBV19 and TRBJ1-1 gives the full variable domain: DGGITQSPKYLFRKEGQNVTLSCEQNLNHDAMYWYRQDPGQGLRLIYYSQIVNDFQKGDIAEGYSVSREKKESFPLTVTSAQKNPTAFYLCATVRGLHMNTEAFFGQGTRLTVV.